The 20 T cell receptor beta chains presented below share a single source sample, sequenced in a study of cytomegalovirus exposure and HLA in healthy donors. Vbeta (60) and Jbeta (13) primers were used in the PCR. This table comes from immunoSEQ multiplex PCR, and its TCRdb copy is limited to in-frame clones, with some not included. The sample shows about 210,000 clones, 70% to 85% of them seen only once. The sample consisted of PBMCs. These receptors all come from a man aged 40-49 years in good health and CMV-seropositive.

The chain is built from TRBV27 and TRBJ2-1, with TRBD2 matching 8 bases. The CDR3 is 16 residues long. The germline V gene encodes CDR1 MNHEY and CDR2 SMNVEV (reference sequence). The V and J ends lost 3 bases and 5 bases, in that order; junction bases with no gene match: 9. CDR3 amino acids: CASSFPRGGGNNEQFF. Here the CDR3 DNA reads TGTGCCAGCAGTTTCCCCCGGGGGGGAGGCAACAATGAGCAGTTCTTC.

The rearrangement joins TRBV7-3 to TRBJ2-1; 8 bases align to TRBD2. Per germline, CDR1 SGHTA and CDR2 FQGTGA. J gave up 4 bases and V 6 bases, and 8 bases lay outside the gene matches. The CDR3 is 15 residues long. CDR3 sequence: CASRVAGGGYNEQFF. CDR3 sequence (DNA): TGTGCCAGCAGAGTAGCCGGGGGGGGTTACAATGAGCAGTTCTTC. The full variable domain, in which reference TRBV7-3 and TRBJ2-1 provide the parts outside the CDR3, is GAGVSQTPSNKVTEKGKYVELRCDPISGHTALYWYRQSLGQGPEFLIYFQGTGAADDSGLPNDRFFAVRPEGSVSTLKIQRTERGDSAVYLCASRVAGGGYNEQFFGPGTRLTVL.

The chain couples TRBV4-1 to TRBJ2-6; 10 positions match TRBD1. CDR1 and CDR2 (germline): MGHRA, YSYEKL. The CDR3 covers 18 residues. Unmatched junction bases numbered 11, after V lost 4 bases and J lost 5 bases. CDR3 in amino acids: CASSPIWTGGSWANVLTF. CDR3 in DNA: TGCGCCAGCAGCCCGATTTGGACAGGGGGTTCGTGGGCCAACGTCCTGACTTTC.

The chain employs TRBV7-2 and TRBJ2-2; D not resolved. Germline lookup yields CDR1 SGHTA and CDR2 FQGNSA. The CDR3 contains 14 residues. The V gene lost 4 bases and the J gene lost 4 bases, with 10 bases spanning the gap. The CDR3 here is CASSSSTGTGELFF. The CDR3 DNA is TGTGCCAGCAGCTCCTCGACTGGCACCGGGGAGCTGTTTTTT.

The chain uses TRBV5-1 and TRBJ2-7; unclear D gene. The V gene lost 3 bases and the J gene lost 3 bases, with 19 bases spanning the gap. The CDR3 extends over 16 amino acids. The germline gives CDR1 SGHRS, CDR2 YFSETQ. The CDR3 region has the DNA TGCGCCAGCAGCTCCCCCCATCCAGACCGACACTACGAGCAGTACTTC. This sequence encodes CASSSPHPDRHYEQYF.

This chain links TRBV7-9 with TRBJ2-7; D not certain. The CDR3 spans 16 residues. Per germline, CDR1 SEHNR and CDR2 FQNEAQ (reference sequence). V was cut by 0 bases and J by 1 base, with 13 bases left in between. The CDR3 DNA follows: TGTGCCAGCAGCTTAGCGTTAGCCGGCACATCCTACGAGCAGTACTTC. This translates into CASSLALAGTSYEQYF.

This chain uses TRBV6-1 with TRBJ2-7, with TRBD1 as a possible D gene (6 bases). The CDR3 totals 13 residues. Germline lookup yields CDR1 MNHNS and CDR2 SASEGT. The V and J ends lost 6 bases and 0 bases respectively, with 9 bases between them. As DNA, the CDR3 is TGTGCCAGCAGCACAGGGAGCTCCTACGAGCAGTACTTC. Protein: CASSTGSSYEQYF.

This clone was picked up one time. The V gene is TRBV5-1, the J gene TRBJ1-6, with D unclear. Trimming shortened V by 9 bases and J by 9 bases, and 16 bases separated the two germline ends. CDR1 SGHRS and CDR2 YFSETQ come from the germline V gene. The CDR3 is made up of 13 amino acids. The CDR3 DNA sequence: TGCGCCACCCGCGAAGATGGCGGTTCACCCCTCCACTTT. Translating gives CATREDGGSPLHF.

The gene calls are TRBV5-5 and TRBJ1-4, with 9 bases identical to TRBD1. The germline gives CDR1 SGHKS, CDR2 YYEKEE (reference sequence). The CDR3 has 14 residues. The ends lost 5 bases at V and 8 bases at J; junction bases unmatched: 7. CDR3 bases: TGTGCCAGCAGTCCACAGGGGGCTGGCGAAAAACTGTTTTTT. Amino acids: CASSPQGAGEKLFF.

This clone has only a few counts. This chain uses TRBV4-3 with TRBJ1-2; D may be TRBD1 (5 bases). Trimming left V 0 bases short and J 6 bases short, with 17 bases between. The V gene's germline CDR1 is LGHNA and CDR2 YSLEER. The CDR3 sequence is 16 residues long. DNA for the CDR3: TGCGCCAGCAGCCAAGATCTTATCCGGGGGAGCGATGGCTACACCTTC. Translated: CASSQDLIRGSDGYTF.

The chain employs TRBV6-6 and TRBJ1-2; no clear D gene. The germline V gene has CDR1 MNHNY and CDR2 SVGAGI (reference sequence). V was trimmed by 8 bases and J by 0 bases, leaving 13 bases between them. The CDR3 has 14 residues. The CDR3 sequence is CASLKSPPNYGYTF. The CDR3 region has the DNA TGTGCCAGCCTCAAGAGCCCTCCTAACTATGGCTACACCTTC.

The chain is built from TRBV2 and TRBJ1-1, with D unresolved. The germline gives CDR1 SNHLY, CDR2 FYNNEI. This CDR3 has 13 residues. Trimming left V 6 bases short and J 8 bases short, with 16 bases between. CDR3 amino acids: CASSFGSSREAFF. For the CDR3, the DNA is TGTGCCAGCAGCTTCGGGAGTTCCAGGGAAGCTTTCTTT.

This rearrangement joins TRBV6-5 to TRBJ1-2; 7 bases fit TRBD1. The CDR3 length is 15 residues. Looked up from germline, CDR1 is MNHEY and CDR2 is SVGAGI. The J segment lost 5 bases and the V segment lost 6 bases, leaving 12 bases of the junction unmatched. CDR3 region: CASRPTGTVNYGYTF. CDR3 nucleotides: TGTGCCAGCAGGCCGACCGGGACAGTAAATTATGGCTACACCTTC.

The V call is TRBV5-1, the J call TRBJ1-4; perhaps TRBD1 as D (6 bases). V was cut by 4 bases and J by 0 bases, with 10 bases left in between. The CDR3 sequence is 15 residues long. The V gene's germline CDR1 is SGHRS and CDR2 YFSETQ. The CDR3 DNA reads as TGCGCCAGCAGCGATGGACAGTCAACTAATGAAAAACTGTTTTTT. Its translation: CASSDGQSTNEKLFF.

This clone has a handful of counts. The genes are TRBV7-9 and TRBJ2-2; D remains unclear. Trimming stripped 3 bases from V and 8 bases from J, with 13 bases between. The CDR3 is 14 residues long. Germline CDR1 is SEHNR and CDR2 is FQNEAQ (reference sequence). The CDR3 reads CASSFYGSAGELFF. In DNA, the CDR3 is TGTGCCAGCAGCTTTTACGGGTCGGCAGGGGAGCTGTTTTTT.

This clone was observed a handful of times. V is TRBV6-5 and J is TRBJ1-2, with TRBD1 matching over 9 bases. The CDR3 has 13 amino acids. The germline CDR1 and CDR2 sequences are MNHEY and SVGAGI. V gave up 8 bases and J gave up 7 bases; unmatched junction bases: 8. CDR3 nucleotide sequence: TGTGCCAGCTCGGACAGGGGTATGTCTGGCTACACCTTC. Translating gives CASSDRGMSGYTF.

The chain is built from TRBV7-9 and TRBJ1-5, with TRBD1 identical over 8 bases. J was trimmed by 7 bases and V by 4 bases; bases with no gene match: 9. The CDR3 covers 15 residues. CDR1 and CDR2 from the germline V gene are SEHNR and FQNEAQ (reference sequence). Here the CDR3 reads CASSSSRQGPQPQHF. CDR3 sequence (DNA): TGTGCCAGCAGCTCCTCAAGACAGGGGCCCCAGCCCCAGCATTTT.

The chain combines TRBV5-6 with TRBJ1-3; D not resolved. Germline CDR1 and CDR2: SGHDT and YYEEEE. The V gene lost 3 bases and the J gene lost 4 bases, with 17 bases spanning the gap. The length of the CDR3 is 16 residues. CDR3 residues: CASSSRAGNIGNTIYF. The CDR3 DNA sequence: TGTGCCAGCAGCTCGAGGGCTGGCAATATCGGAAACACCATATATTTT. Variable domain in full (rest from reference TRBV5-6 and TRBJ1-3): DAGVTQSPTHLIKTRGQQVTLRCSPKSGHDTVSWYQQALGQGPQFIFQYYEEEERQRGNFPDRFSGHQFPNYSSELNVNALLLGDSALYLCASSSRAGNIGNTIYFGEGSWLTVV.

The genes are TRBV9 and TRBJ2-5, with 7 bases that match TRBD2. The CDR3 totals 19 residues. V shed 0 bases and J 5 bases; nucleotides not matched to a gene: 19. CDR1 SGDLS and CDR2 YYNGEE come from the germline V gene. The CDR3 protein is CASSVATGDPTGGWETQYF. The DNA for the CDR3 is TGTGCCAGCAGCGTAGCTACGGGGGACCCCACCGGGGGGTGGGAGACCCAGTACTTC.

The rearrangement links TRBV6-6 to TRBJ2-3; TRBD2 matches 7 bases. Germline CDR1 MNHNY, CDR2 SVGAGI (reference sequence). The CDR3 runs to 14 residues. V lost 2 bases to trimming and J lost 3 bases; unmatched junction nucleotides: 2. The CDR3 spells CASSYGGGTDTQYF. For the CDR3, the DNA is TGTGCCAGCAGTTACGGGGGGGGAACAGATACGCAGTATTTT.